The entry below describes one T cell receptor (beta chain). Only in-frame clones appear in the TCRdb table, and some are missing; sequencing was by immunoSEQ multiplex PCR. In the table there are more than 250,000 clones, roughly 84% of which are singletons. The data stem from a study of blood T cell repertoires in COVID-19. This clonotype was obtained from a man aged 50-60 years with active or convalescent COVID-19. Sequenced: peripheral blood.

CDR3 loop: CASSPGEVQETQYF. The CDR3 DNA follows: TGCGCCAGCAGCCCCGGGGAGGTCCAAGAGACCCAGTACTTC. The V call is TRBV5-1, the J call TRBJ2-5, with D perhaps TRBD2 (6 bases). This CDR3 is 14 amino acids long. Germline-derived CDR1 and CDR2 are SGHRS and YFSETQ. V shed 4 bases and J shed 1 base, with 11 bases lying between them.